This T cell receptor (beta chain) was recovered during a study of CD8 T cells in Susac syndrome. Study results and limitations: The study's TCR sequencing and HLA analysis covered a relatively small number of individuals, and the study acknowledged this.

Random-hexamer reverse transcription was applied to roughly 0.5 to 1 ug RNA. The TCR beta CDR3 was amplified by immunoSEQ multiplex PCR across 54 Vbeta, 13 Jbeta. Each CDR3 protein is one row after TCRdb ran MiXCR on the immunoSEQ multiplex PCR reads. The sample lists around 300,000 distinct CDR3 sequences; 90% to 95% were seen once. With regard to this clonotype: Antigen: not known.

Germline CDR1 DFQATT, CDR2 SNEGSKA (reference sequence). V lost 0 bases, J lost 1 base, and 15 bases lay in between. This CDR3 contains 16 residues. In the multiple sclerosis control group, patients were treatment-naive and had stable or active relapsing-remitting disease. Negative isolation was used for CD8+ and CD4+ T cells, and FACS enrichment was applied to TEMRA cells. The chain has TRBV20-1 and TRBJ2-5, with D possibly being TRBD2 (6 bases). The specimen was CD4+ T cells from PBMCs. The clonotype comes from a human donor with multiple sclerosis. CDR3 region: CSARDLVRGTQETQYF. The CDR3 region has the DNA TGCAGTGCTAGAGATCTGGTCCGGGGGACCCAAGAGACCCAGTACTTC.